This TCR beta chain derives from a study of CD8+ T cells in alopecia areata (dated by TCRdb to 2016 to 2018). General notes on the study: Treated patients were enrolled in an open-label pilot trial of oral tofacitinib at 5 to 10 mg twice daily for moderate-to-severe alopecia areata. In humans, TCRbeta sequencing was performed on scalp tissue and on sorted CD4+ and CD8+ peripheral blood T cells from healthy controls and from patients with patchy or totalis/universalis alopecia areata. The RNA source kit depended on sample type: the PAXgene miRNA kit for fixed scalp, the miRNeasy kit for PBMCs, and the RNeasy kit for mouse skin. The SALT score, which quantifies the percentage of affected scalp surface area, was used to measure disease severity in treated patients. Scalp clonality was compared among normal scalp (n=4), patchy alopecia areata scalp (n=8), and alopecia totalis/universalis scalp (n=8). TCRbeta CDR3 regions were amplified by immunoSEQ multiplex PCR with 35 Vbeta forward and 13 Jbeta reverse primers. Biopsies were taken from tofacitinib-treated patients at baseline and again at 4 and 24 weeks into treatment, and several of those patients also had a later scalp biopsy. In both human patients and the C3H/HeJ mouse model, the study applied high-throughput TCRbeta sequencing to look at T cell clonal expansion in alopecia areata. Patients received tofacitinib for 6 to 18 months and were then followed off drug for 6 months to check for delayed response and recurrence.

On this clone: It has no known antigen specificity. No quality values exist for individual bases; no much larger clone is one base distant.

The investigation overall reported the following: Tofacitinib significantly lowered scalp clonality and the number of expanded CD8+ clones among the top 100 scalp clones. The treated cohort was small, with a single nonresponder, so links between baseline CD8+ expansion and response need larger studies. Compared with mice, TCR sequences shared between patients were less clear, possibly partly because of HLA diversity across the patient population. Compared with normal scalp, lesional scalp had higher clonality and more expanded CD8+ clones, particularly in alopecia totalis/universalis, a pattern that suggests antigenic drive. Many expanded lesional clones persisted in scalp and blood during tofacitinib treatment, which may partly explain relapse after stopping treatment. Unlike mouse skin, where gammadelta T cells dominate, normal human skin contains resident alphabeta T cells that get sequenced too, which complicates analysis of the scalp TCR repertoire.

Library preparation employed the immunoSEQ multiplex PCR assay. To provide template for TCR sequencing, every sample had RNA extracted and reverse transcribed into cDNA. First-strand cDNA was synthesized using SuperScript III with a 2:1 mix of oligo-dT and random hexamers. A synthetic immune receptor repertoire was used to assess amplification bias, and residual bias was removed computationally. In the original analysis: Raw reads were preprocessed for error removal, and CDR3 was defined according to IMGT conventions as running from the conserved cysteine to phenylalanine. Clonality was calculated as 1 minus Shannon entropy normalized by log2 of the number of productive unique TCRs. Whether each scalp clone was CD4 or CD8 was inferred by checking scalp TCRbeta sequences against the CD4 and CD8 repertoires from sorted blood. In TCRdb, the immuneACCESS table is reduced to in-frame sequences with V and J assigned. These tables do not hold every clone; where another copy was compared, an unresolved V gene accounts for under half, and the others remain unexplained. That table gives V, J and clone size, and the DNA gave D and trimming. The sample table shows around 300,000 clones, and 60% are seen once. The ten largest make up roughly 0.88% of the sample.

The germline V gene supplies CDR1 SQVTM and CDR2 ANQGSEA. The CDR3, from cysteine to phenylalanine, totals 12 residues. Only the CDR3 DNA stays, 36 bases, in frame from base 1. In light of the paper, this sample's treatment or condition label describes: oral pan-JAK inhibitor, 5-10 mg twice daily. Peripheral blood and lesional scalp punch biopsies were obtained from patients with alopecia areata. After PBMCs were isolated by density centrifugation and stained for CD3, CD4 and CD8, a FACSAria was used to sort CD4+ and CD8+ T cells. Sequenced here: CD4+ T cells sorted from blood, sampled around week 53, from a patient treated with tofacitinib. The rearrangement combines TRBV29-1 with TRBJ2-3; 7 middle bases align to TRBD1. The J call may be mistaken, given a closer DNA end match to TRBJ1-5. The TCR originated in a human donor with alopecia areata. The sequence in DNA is TGCAGCGTGGTGACAGGGACAGATACGCAGCATTTT. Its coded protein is CSVVTGTDTQHF.